The clone carrying this T cell receptor beta chain has only a few counts. The entry originates in a study of CD8+ T cells in alopecia areata. Study-level information: The percentage of affected scalp area served as the score of severity for treated patients.

Trimming took off 4 bases at V and 5 bases at J, with 5 bases between the two ends. CDR1 and CDR2 (germline): SGHTA, FQGTGA. The CDR3 runs to 11 residues. The treatment is: oral pan-JAK inhibitor, 5-10 mg twice daily. Lesional scalp punch biopsies and peripheral blood were collected from alopecia areata patients. cDNA prepared by RNA extraction and subsequent reverse transcription served as the template for sequencing. Assay used: immunoSEQ multiplex PCR; TCRdb lists only in-frame clones, some missing. This sample has about 290,000 clones; about 62% occur once, and the top ten carry more than 1.5%. The material sequenced was CD4+ T cells sorted from blood, taken at week 24, from a patient treated with tofacitinib. V gene TRBV7-3 combines with J gene TRBJ2-5; no firm D call. The source of this sequence is a human donor with alopecia areata. CDR3 residues: CASSSGETQYF. Here the CDR3 DNA reads TGTGCCAGCAGCTCCGGGGAGACCCAGTACTTC.